This TCR beta chain was identified during a study of regulatory T cells in long-lasting Graves disease. General study results and limits: There were preferences for TRBV28, TRBJ1-2 and TRBJ2-5 in persistent disease.

Time point described: newly diagnosed GD, antithyroid drugs for less than 3 months. TCR sequences were obtained from RNA taken from PBMCs. The germline V gene encodes CDR1 MNHNS and CDR2 SASEGT. Trimming pared 6 bases from V and 0 bases from J, leaving 20 bases between. The length of the CDR3 is 17 residues. Sequencing libraries for TCR beta were prepared with iRepertoire HTBI primers and Arm-PCR of CDR3 regions. Each CDR3 protein is one row after TCRdb ran MiXCR on the multiplex PCR reads. The table includes hundreds of thousands of distinct CDR3 sequences, roughly 15% detected once. The table lists this clonotype with many counts. No antigen is known for it. These data were also filed under a second study, of T cells in Graves' hyperthyroidism and ophthalmopathy.

Material: peripheral blood mononuclear cells (PBMCs), obtained at new diagnosis, from a patient treated with antithyroid drugs. The source is a woman aged 25-40 years with Graves disease. The V and J genes are TRBV6-1 and TRBJ1-1; D is perhaps TRBD1 (5 bases). In DNA, the CDR3 is TGTGCCAGCAGCACCACGGGTGTCGGGGGTGTGAACACTGAAGCTTTCTTT. Residues: CASSTTGVGGVNTEAFF.